This T cell receptor beta chain was identified in a study of graft-versus-host responses after intestinal transplantation. Study overall: Induction with anti-thymocyte globulin, then tacrolimus and steroids for roughly 3 years, was given to all recipients.

Sequencing was performed with immunoSEQ multiplex PCR; in TCRdb, only in-frame clones are kept and a portion is missing. The sample contains about 54,000 clones, 91% of which appear only once. Losses at the gene ends were 3 bases for V and 3 bases for J; bases not matched to a gene: 6. The CDR3 runs 16 residues. The V gene's germline CDR1 is SGDLS and CDR2 YYNGEE. The chain has TRBV9 and TRBJ2-1; 10 bases map to TRBD2. The sequencing here drew on PBMCs, taken roughly 680 days after intestinal transplant. The clonotype comes from a human patient who received an intestinal transplant, so some T cells may come from the graft donor. CDR3 residues: CASSASGGQIYNEQFF. The CDR3 DNA is TGTGCCAGCAGCGCTAGCGGGGGACAAATCTACAATGAGCAGTTCTTC.